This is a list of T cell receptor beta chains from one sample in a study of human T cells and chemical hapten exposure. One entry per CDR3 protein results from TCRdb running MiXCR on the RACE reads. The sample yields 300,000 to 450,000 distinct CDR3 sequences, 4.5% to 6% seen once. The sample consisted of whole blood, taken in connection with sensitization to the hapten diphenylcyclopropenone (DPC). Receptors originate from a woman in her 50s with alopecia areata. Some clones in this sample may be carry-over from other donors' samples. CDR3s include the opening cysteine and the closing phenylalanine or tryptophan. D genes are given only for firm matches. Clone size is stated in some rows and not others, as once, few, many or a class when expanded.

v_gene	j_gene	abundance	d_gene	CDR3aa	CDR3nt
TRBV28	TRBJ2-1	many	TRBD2	CASTLGGRSYNEQFF	TGTGCCAGCACCCTCGGCGGGAGAAGCTACAATGAGCAGTTCTTC
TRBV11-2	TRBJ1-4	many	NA	CASSWAFPQEKLFF	TGTGCCAGCAGTTGGGCCTTCCCGCAAGAAAAACTGTTTTTT
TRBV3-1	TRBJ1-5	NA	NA	CASSLRSGQPQHF	TGTGCCAGCAGCCTGCGGTCCGGTCAGCCCCAGCATTTT
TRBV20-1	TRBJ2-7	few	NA	CSVPGSWSDEQYF	TGCAGTGTTCCGGGCTCATGGAGCGACGAGCAGTACTTC
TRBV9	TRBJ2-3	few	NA	CASSEGGGPSTDTQYF	TGTGCCAGCAGCGAAGGCGGGGGCCCTAGCACAGATACGCAGTATTTT
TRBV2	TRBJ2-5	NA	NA	CAGLGLEETQYF	TGTGCCGGACTGGGGCTAGAAGAGACCCAGTACTTC
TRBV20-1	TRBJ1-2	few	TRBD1	CSARRTGDAYGYTF	TGCAGTGCTAGACGGACAGGGGATGCATATGGCTACACCTTC
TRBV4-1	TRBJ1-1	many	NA	CASRSTRGNTEAFF	TGCGCCAGCAGGTCTACCAGGGGGAACACTGAAGCTTTCTTT
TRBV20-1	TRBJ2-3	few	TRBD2	CSARRTSGPLDTQYF	TGCAGTGCTAGACGGACTAGCGGCCCCTTGGATACGCAGTATTTT
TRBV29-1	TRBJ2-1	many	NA	CSVEFGYNEQFF	TGCAGCGTTGAGTTCGGTTACAATGAGCAGTTCTTC
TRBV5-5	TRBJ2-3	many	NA	CASSPKPSGGTDTQYF	TGTGCCAGCAGCCCCAAGCCCTCGGGTGGCACAGATACGCAGTATTTT
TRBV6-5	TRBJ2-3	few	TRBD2	CASSYSGLAGVTDTQYF	TGTGCCAGCAGTTACTCTGGGCTAGCGGGAGTCACAGATACGCAGTATTTT
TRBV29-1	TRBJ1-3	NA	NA	CSVQGPGNTIYF	TGCAGCGTACAGGGACCTGGAAACACCATATATTTT
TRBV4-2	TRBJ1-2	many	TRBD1	CASSQDLRTGYGYTF	TGTGCCAGCAGCCAAGACCTCAGGACAGGCTATGGCTACACCTTC
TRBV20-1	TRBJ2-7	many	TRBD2	CSAITSGRFDREQYF	TGCAGTGCTATCACTAGCGGGAGGTTCGATAGAGAGCAGTACTTC
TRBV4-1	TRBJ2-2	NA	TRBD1	CASSQDRDSANTGELFF	TGCGCCAGCAGCCAAGATAGGGACAGCGCGAACACCGGGGAGCTGTTTTTT
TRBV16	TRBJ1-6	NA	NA	CASSQSRGRGSPLHF	TGTGCCAGCAGCCAATCTCGAGGCAGGGGTTCACCCCTCCACTTT
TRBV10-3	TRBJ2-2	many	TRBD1	CAISVLDPQGAGELFF	TGTGCCATCAGTGTCCTAGACCCTCAGGGGGCCGGGGAGCTGTTTTTT
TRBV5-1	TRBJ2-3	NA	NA	CASSRVVTGTDTQYF	TGCGCCAGCAGCAGGGTGGTTACAGGCACAGATACGCAGTATTTT
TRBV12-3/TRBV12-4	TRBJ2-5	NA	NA	CASRRTEETQYF	TGTGCCAGCAGACGGACAGAAGAGACCCAGTACTTC
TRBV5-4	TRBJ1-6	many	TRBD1	CASSVGTVYRSPLHF	TGTGCCAGCAGCGTAGGGACAGTTTATAGATCACCCCTCCACTTT
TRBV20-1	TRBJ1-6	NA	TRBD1	CSAREGTGYNSPLHF	TGCAGTGCTAGAGAAGGGACAGGCTATAATTCACCCCTCCACTTT
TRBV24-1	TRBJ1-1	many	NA	CATSARVGTEAFF	TGTGCCACCAGTGCCAGGGTTGGCACTGAAGCTTTCTTT
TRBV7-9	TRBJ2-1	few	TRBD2	CASSPYPGTSGSDSSYNEQFF	TGTGCCAGCAGCCCCTACCCCGGGACTAGCGGGAGCGATAGCTCCTACAATGAGCAGTTCTTC
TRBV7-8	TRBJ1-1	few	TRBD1	CASSPRRQGAGMNTEAFF	TGTGCCAGCAGCCCAAGGCGGCAGGGGGCCGGGATGAACACTGAAGCTTTCTTT
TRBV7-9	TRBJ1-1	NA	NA	CASSFSAGVATEAFF	TGTGCCAGCAGCTTTAGTGCAGGGGTGGCCACTGAAGCTTTCTTT
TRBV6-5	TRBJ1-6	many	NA	CASSYGQANSPLHF	TGTGCCAGCAGTTACGGCCAGGCTAATTCACCCCTCCACTTT